The clone carrying this T cell receptor beta chain was recorded many times. The data originate from a study of breast tumors, draining lymph nodes, adjacent tissues. Axillary draining lymph nodes of breast cancer patients supplied the node samples. TCRdb fed the multiplex PCR reads into MiXCR, producing one record per CDR3 protein. Of a few hundred thousand distinct CDR3 sequences in the sample, under 35% were seen once. V lost 2 bases and J lost 2, with 6 bases in between. The CDR3 is 12 residues long. Germline CDR1 DFQATT, CDR2 SNEGSKA (reference sequence). The clonotype originates from a female donor with breast cancer. Some clones in this sample may be carry-over from other donors' samples. V is TRBV20-1 and J is TRBJ1-2; no clear D gene. The sample was axillary lymph node tissue. The chain's CDR3 is CSARSQNYGYTF. CDR3 nucleotide sequence: TGCAGTGCTAGAAGTCAGAACTATGGCTACACCTTC.